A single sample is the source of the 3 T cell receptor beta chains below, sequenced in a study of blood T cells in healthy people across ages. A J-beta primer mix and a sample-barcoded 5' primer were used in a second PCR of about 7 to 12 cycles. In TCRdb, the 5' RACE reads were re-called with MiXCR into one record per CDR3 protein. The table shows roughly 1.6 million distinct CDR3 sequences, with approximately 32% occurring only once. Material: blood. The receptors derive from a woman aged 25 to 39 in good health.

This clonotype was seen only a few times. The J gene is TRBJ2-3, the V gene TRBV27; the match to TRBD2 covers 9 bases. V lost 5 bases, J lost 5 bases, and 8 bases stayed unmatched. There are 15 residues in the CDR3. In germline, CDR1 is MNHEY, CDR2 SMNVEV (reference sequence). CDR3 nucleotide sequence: TGTGCCAGCAGTGACGTAGCGGGAGTGATAGATACGCAGTATTTT. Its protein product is CASSDVAGVIDTQYF.

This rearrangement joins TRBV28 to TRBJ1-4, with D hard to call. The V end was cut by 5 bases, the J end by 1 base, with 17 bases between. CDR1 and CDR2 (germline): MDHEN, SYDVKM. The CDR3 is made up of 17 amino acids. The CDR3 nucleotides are TGTGCCAGCAGTCTCCCGCAAGTCCCAAAAACTAATGAAAAACTGTTTTTT. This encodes CASSLPQVPKTNEKLFF.

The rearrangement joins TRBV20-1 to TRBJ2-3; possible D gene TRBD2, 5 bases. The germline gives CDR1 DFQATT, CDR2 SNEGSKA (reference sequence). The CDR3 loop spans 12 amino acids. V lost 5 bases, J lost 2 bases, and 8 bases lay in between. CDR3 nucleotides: TGCAGTGCTGCTGGACTCACAGATACGCAGTATTTT. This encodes CSAAGLTDTQYF.